This entry concerns a single TCR beta chain. The CDR3 is 12 amino acids. V dropped 6 bases and J dropped 8; count of bases not matched to a gene: 6. The V gene's germline CDR1 is MNHEY and CDR2 SMNVEV (reference sequence). The PCR employed 60 Vbeta primers together with 13 Jbeta primers. Clones were sequenced by immunoSEQ multiplex PCR, and TCRdb holds only the in-frame ones, with some missing. The table shows approximately 76,000 clones, with about 69% occurring only once. This entry is derived from a study of cytomegalovirus exposure and HLA in healthy donors. Sample: PBMCs. V is TRBV27 and J is TRBJ1-2; TRBD1 agrees at 7 bases. This clonotype was sampled from a middle-aged woman in good health and CMV-seropositive. CDR3: CASRYRGEGYTF. DNA of the CDR3: TGTGCCAGCAGATACAGGGGTGAGGGCTACACCTTC.